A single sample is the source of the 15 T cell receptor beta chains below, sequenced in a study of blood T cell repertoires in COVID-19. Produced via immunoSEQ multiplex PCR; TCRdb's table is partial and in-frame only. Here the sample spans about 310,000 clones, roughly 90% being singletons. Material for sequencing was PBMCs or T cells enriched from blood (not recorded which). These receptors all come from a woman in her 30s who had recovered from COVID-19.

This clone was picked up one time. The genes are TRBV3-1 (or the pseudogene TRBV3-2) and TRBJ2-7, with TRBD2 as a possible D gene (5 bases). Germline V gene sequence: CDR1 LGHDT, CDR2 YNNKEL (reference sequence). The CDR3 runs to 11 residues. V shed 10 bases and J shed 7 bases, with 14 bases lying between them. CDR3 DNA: TGTGCCACCCCCGCCCGGGATGAGCAGTACTTC. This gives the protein CATPARDEQYF.

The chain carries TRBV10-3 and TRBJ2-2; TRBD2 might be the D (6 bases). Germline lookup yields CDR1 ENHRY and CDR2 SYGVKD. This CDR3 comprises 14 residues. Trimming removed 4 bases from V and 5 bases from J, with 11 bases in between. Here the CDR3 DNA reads TGTGCCATCAGTGGGGGGGTATGGACCGGGGAGCTGTTTTTT. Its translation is CAISGGVWTGELFF.

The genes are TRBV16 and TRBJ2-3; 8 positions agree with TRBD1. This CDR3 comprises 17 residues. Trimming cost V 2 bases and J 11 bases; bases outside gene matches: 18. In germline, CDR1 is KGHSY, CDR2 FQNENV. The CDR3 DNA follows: TGTGCCAGCAGCCAAATTCTTTCGGACAGGGAGGATCTGAGGCAGTATTTT. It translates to CASSQILSDREDLRQYF.

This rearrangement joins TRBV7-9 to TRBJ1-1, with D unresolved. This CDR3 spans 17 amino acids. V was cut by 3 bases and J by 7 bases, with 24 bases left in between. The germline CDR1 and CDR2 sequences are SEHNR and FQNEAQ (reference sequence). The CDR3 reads CASSFGVNGGPMGEAFF. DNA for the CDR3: TGTGCCAGCAGCTTTGGTGTGAATGGTGGGCCAATGGGTGAAGCTTTCTTT.

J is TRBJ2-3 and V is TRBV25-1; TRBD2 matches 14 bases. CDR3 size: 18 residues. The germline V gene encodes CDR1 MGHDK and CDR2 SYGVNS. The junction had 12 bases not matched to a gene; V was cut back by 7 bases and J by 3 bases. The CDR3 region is CASKPTGTSGSWTDTQYF. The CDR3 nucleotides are TGTGCCAGCAAACCGACCGGGACTAGCGGGAGTTGGACAGATACGCAGTATTTT.

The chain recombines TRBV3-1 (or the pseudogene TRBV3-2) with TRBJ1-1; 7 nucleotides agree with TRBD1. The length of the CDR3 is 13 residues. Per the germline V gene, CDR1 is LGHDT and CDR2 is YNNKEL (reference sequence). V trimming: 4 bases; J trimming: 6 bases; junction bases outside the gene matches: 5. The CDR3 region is CASSLTGFSEAFF. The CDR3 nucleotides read TGTGCCAGCAGCCTGACAGGGTTTTCTGAAGCTTTCTTT.

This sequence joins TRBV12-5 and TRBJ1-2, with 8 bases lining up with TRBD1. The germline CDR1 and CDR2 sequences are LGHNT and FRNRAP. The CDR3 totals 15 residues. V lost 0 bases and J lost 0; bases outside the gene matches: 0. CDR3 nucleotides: TGTGCTAGTGGTTTGGTGACAGGGGCTAACTATGGCTACACCTTC. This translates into CASGLVTGANYGYTF.

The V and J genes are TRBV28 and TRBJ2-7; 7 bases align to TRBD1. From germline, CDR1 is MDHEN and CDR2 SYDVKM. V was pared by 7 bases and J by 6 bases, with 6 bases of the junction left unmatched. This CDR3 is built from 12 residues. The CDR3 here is CASNLGTAEQYF. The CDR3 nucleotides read TGTGCCAGCAACCTAGGGACAGCCGAGCAGTACTTC.

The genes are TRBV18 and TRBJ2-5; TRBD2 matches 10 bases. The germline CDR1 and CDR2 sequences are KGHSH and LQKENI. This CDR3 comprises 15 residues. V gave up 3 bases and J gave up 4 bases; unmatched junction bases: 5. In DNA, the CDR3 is TGTGCCAGCTCACCTCCAGCGGGAGGGGGAGAGACCCAGTACTTC. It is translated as CASSPPAGGGETQYF.

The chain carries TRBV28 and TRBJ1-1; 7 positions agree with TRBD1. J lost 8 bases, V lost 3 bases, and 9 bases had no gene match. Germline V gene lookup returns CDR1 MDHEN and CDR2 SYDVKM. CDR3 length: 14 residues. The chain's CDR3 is CASSFGQGGREAFF. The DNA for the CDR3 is TGTGCCAGCAGTTTCGGGCAGGGGGGACGGGAAGCTTTCTTT.

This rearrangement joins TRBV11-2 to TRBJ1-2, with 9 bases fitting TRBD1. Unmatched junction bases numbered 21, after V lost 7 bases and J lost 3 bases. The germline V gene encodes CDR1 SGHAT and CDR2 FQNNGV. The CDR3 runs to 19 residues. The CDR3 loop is CASTSSPAYGTGSYYGYTF. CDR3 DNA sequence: TGTGCCAGCACCTCATCTCCCGCTTACGGGACAGGGTCATACTATGGCTACACCTTC.

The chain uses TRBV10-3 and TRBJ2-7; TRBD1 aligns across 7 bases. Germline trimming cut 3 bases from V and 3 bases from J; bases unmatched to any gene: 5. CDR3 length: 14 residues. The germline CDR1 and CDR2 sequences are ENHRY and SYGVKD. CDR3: CAISDSPGGYEQYF. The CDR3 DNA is TGTGCCATCAGTGATTCTCCAGGGGGCTACGAGCAGTACTTC.

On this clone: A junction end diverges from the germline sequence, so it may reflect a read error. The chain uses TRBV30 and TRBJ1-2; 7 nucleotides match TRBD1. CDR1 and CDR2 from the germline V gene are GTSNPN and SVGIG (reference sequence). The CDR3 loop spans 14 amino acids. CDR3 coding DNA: TGTGCCTGGAGTGACCTCCGCCAGGGGGGCAAAGCGGACTTC. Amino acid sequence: CAWSDLRQGGKADF.

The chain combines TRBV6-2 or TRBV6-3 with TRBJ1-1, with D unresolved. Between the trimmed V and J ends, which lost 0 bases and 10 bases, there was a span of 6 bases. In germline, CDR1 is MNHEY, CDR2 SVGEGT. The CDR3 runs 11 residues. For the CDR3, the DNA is TGTGCCAGCAGTTACTCAAACGGAGCTTTCTTT. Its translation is CASSYSNGAFF.

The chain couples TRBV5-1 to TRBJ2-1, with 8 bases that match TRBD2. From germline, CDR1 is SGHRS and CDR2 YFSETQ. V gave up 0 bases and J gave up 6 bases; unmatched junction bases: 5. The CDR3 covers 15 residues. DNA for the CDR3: TGCGCCAGCAGCTTGGGTAGCGGGAACGTCAATGAGCAGTTCTTC. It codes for CASSLGSGNVNEQFF.